The T cell receptor beta chain under discussion was sequenced for a study of cytomegalovirus exposure and HLA in healthy donors. Study results and caveats: It emerged from a later analysis that several of the most significant clusters appeared to be linked to common viral pathogens.

The PCR was carried out with 60 Vbeta primers and 13 Jbeta primers. Using immunoSEQ multiplex PCR, the repertoire was profiled, and TCRdb retains in-frame clones only, with some absent. The sample lists over 150,000 clones; 68% were seen once. This CDR3 comprises 13 residues. V dropped 5 bases and J dropped 5 bases, with 9 bases sitting between them. In germline, CDR1 is MDHEN, CDR2 SYDVKM. For this clone: Its antigen is as yet unknown.

This sequence joins TRBV28 and TRBJ2-2; D might be TRBD2 (5 bases). Sequencing was performed on PBMCs. The clonotype comes from a man aged 45 to 65 in good health and CMV-seronegative. CDR3 sequence: CASSPTGTGELFF. The CDR3 DNA sequence: TGTGCCAGCAGTCCCACGGGGACCGGGGAGCTGTTTTTT. Variable domain in full (rest from reference TRBV28 and TRBJ2-2): DVKVTQSSRYLVKRTGEKVFLECVQDMDHENMFWYRQDPGLGLRLIYFSYDVKMKEKGDIPEGYSVSREKKERFSLILESASTNQTSMYLCASSPTGTGELFFGEGSRLTVL.